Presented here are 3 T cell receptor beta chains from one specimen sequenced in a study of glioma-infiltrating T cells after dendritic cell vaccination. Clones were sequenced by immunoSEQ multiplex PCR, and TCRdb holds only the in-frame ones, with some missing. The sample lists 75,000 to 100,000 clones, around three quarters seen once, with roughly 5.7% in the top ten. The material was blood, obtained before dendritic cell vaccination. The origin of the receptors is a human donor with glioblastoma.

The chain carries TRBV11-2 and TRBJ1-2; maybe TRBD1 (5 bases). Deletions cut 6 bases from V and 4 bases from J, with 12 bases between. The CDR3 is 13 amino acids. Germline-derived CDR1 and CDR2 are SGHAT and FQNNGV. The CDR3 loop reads CASSSLTAYGYTF. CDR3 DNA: TGTGCCAGCAGTAGCCTGACAGCCTATGGCTACACCTTC.

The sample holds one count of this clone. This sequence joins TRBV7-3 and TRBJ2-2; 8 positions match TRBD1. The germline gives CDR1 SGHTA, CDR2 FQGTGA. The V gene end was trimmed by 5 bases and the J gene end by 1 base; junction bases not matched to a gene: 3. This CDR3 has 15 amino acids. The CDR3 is CASSQQGGNTGELFF. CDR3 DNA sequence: TGTGCCAGCAGCCAACAGGGGGGGAACACCGGGGAGCTGTTTTTT.

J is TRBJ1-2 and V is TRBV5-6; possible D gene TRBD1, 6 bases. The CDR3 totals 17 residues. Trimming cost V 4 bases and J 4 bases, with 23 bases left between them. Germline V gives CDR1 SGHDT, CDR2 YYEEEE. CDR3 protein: CASSVTKQGRQFYGYTF. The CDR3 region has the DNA TGTGCCAGCAGCGTGACCAAACAGGGTCGCCAATTCTATGGCTACACCTTC.